This TCR beta chain was documented in a study of control samples from healthy donors and cancer patients. Using immunoSEQ multiplex PCR, the repertoire was profiled, and TCRdb retains in-frame clones only, with some absent. The sample carries 100,000 to 150,000 clones, 75% to 95% recorded once. Germline V gives CDR1 MNHEY, CDR2 SVGAGI. The CDR3 has 14 residues. V shed 6 bases and J 6 bases; nucleotides not matched to a gene: 4. The receptor was isolated from a middle-aged man in good health. Material for sequencing was blood. The chain links TRBV6-5 to TRBJ1-4, with 10 bases identical to TRBD1. This chain's CDR3 is CASRRTGGDEKLFF. For the CDR3, the DNA is TGTGCCAGCAGACGGACAGGGGGGGATGAAAAACTGTTTTTT.